The rows below give T cell receptor beta chains drawn from one sample of a study of blood T cell repertoires in COVID-19. TCRdb's copy holds only in-frame clones and misses some; the assay was immunoSEQ multiplex PCR. The sample carries approximately 330,000 clones, roughly 90% recorded once. Sequenced material: peripheral blood. Receptor source: a man younger than 45 with COVID-19, enrolled during active disease. Each CDR3 is given with its conserved first and last residue. A D gene is named only where the DNA matches it firmly. Expanded clones are given a class, and other clones once, few, many or no size at all.

j_gene | d_gene | abundance | v_gene | CDR3nt | CDR3aa
TRBJ1-1 | TRBD1 | few | TRBV15 | TGTGCCACCGGGACAGCGAACACTGAAGCTTTCTTT | CATGTANTEAFF
TRBJ1-2 | . | . | TRBV4-1 | TGCGCCAGCAGCCCCCGGGGGGAGGGCCATGGCTACACCTTC | CASSPRGEGHGYTF
TRBJ2-2 | TRBD1 | once | TRBV4-2 | TGTGCCAGCAGCCGTCAGATCGGGACAGGGGGCACCGGGGAGCTGTTTTTT | CASSRQIGTGGTGELFF
TRBJ2-5 | . | . | TRBV9 | TGTGCCAGCAGCGCCCGAACAGGGAGGGGAGAGACCCAGTACTTC | CASSARTGRGETQYF
TRBJ1-2 | . | . | TRBV28 | TGTGCCAGCAGTCTCCGGTCGATTAACTATGGCTACACCTTC | CASSLRSINYGYTF
TRBJ1-1 | . | . | TRBV6-5 | TGTGCCAGCGCCTTTACGATGTTACAGGGATCTGAAGCTTTCTTT | CASAFTMLQGSEAFF
TRBJ2-7 | . | . | TRBV19 | TGTGCCAGTAGTAGGGTAGGGGGCTACGAGCAGTACTTC | CASSRVGGYEQYF
TRBJ2-3 | . | . | TRBV4-1 | TGCGCCAGCAGCCAAGTGGGCAGGGGACGTTATAGCACAGATACGCAGTATTTT | CASSQVGRGRYSTDTQYF
TRBJ2-5 | TRBD2 | . | TRBV5-1 | TGCGCCAGCAAATCCCCCCTAGCGGGAGAAAGAGAGACTCAGTACTTC | CASKSPLAGERETQYF
TRBJ1-5 | TRBD1 | . | TRBV6-2/TRBV6-3 | TGTGCCAGCAGTTTATATTGGGCCCCAGGGGGCCAGCCCCAGCATTTT | CASSLYWAPGGQPQHF
TRBJ2-3 | TRBD2 | . | TRBV9 | TGTGCCAGCAGCCCAAGCCTAGCGGAAACTAGCACAGATACGCAGTATTTT | CASSPSLAETSTDTQYF
TRBJ1-2 | TRBD1 | . | TRBV7-2 | TGTGCCAGCAGTGAACAGGGGCTCTATGGCTACACCTTC | CASSEQGLYGYTF
TRBJ2-2 | . | . | TRBV19 | TGTGCCAGTAGTATTTGGGGGCCCCCTTTTAACACCGGGGAGCTGTTTTTT | CASSIWGPPFNTGELFF
TRBJ1-1 | . | . | TRBV29-1 | TGCAGCGTTTCTCGGAACACTGAAGCTTTCTTT | CSVSRNTEAFF
TRBJ1-2 | . | . | TRBV10-3 | TGTGCCATCAGTGAGTCTACAGGATATGGCTACACCTTC | CAISESTGYGYTF
TRBJ2-3 | TRBD2 | . | TRBV3-1/TRBV3-2 | TGTGCCAGCAGCCGCCTGCCTCGGACTAGCGGGGGGGCATTAGATACGCAGTATTTT | CASSRLPRTSGGALDTQYF
TRBJ2-3 | TRBD2 | . | TRBV4-2 | TGTGCCAGCAGCCCTAGCGGGGCGAACTTCCGTACTAGCACAGATACGCAGTATTTT | CASSPSGANFRTSTDTQYF
TRBJ1-5 | . | . | TRBV6-6 | TGTGCCAGCAGTTACTCCTCGGGGGAACAGCCCCAGCATTTT | CASSYSSGEQPQHF
TRBJ2-6 | . | . | TRBV7-3 | TGTGCCAGCAGCTTAAGAGGGAGGTCTGGGGCCAACGTCCTGACTTTC | CASSLRGRSGANVLTF
TRBJ2-1 | TRBD2 | . | TRBV5-1 | TGCGCCAGCAGCTTTGGAGCGGGAGCATACAATGAGCAGTTCTTC | CASSFGAGAYNEQFF
TRBJ2-5 | . | . | TRBV18 | TGTGCCAGCTCACCTCCTACCGCGGTAACCCCCAGGACAGCCCCGCGAGCTCAAGAGACCCAGTACTTC | CASSPPTAVTPRTAPRAQETQYF
TRBJ2-1 | . | . | TRBV7-2 | TGTGCCAGCAGCTATCCCCTTGTCCAGTCGCAGTTCTTC | CASSYPLVQSQFF
TRBJ1-3 | . | . | TRBV30 | TGTGCTACCGAACAGGGCTCTGGAAACACCATATATTTT | CATEQGSGNTIYF
TRBJ2-1 | . | . | TRBV5-6 | TGTGCCAGCAGCCTCACCCGACAGACCTTCTACAATGAGCAGTTCTTC | CASSLTRQTFYNEQFF
TRBJ2-2 | TRBD1 | few | TRBV9 | TGTGCCAGCAGCGTCACAACCGGACAGGGGGCCCCCGGGGAGCTGTTTTTT | CASSVTTGQGAPGELFF
TRBJ2-1 | . | . | TRBV4-3 | TGCGCCAGCAGCCAAGGCAGGGGAAACTACCACAATGAGCAGTTCTTC | CASSQGRGNYHNEQFF
TRBJ1-3 | . | . | TRBV9 | TGTGCCAGCAGCGTAGTGGGAGACGGGACCATATATTTT | CASSVVGDGTIYF
TRBJ2-2 | . | . | TRBV7-2 | TGTGCCAGCAGCTCCTACACCGGGGAGCTGTTTTTT | CASSSYTGELFF
TRBJ2-5 | TRBD2 | . | TRBV5-1 | TGCGCCAGCAGCTTTACTAGCGGGAGGGCGGGAGAGACCCAGTACTTC | CASSFTSGRAGETQYF
TRBJ1-5 | . | . | TRBV30 | TGTGCCTGGAGTGAAGGGGGTTGGAATCAGCCCCAGCATTTT | CAWSEGGWNQPQHF
TRBJ1-1 | . | . | TRBV3-1/TRBV3-2 | TGTGCCAGCAGTACCCAGGGTGTATCTGAAGCTTTCTTT | CASSTQGVSEAFF
TRBJ2-7 | TRBD2 | . | TRBV7-9 | TGTGCCAGCAGCCCTATAAGCGGGGAGGGCTATAACGAGCAGTACTTC | CASSPISGEGYNEQYF
TRBJ1-6 | . | . | TRBV27 | TGTGCCAGCAGTTTCTGGGGAGATAATTCACCCCTCCACTTT | CASSFWGDNSPLHF
TRBJ1-4 | TRBD1 | . | TRBV6-4 | TGTGCCAGCAGTGAACAAGCCGACAGGGTGAAACTGTTTTTT | CASSEQADRVKLFF
TRBJ2-7 | TRBD1 | . | TRBV2 | TGTGCCAGCAGTGAAGTAGGGACAGGGGACTACGAGCAGTACTTC | CASSEVGTGDYEQYF
TRBJ1-6 | TRBD1 | . | TRBV10-2 | TGCGCCAGCAGATTGACAGGGGGCGATTCACCCCTCCACTTT | CASRLTGGDSPLHF
TRBJ2-5 | . | . | TRBV6-6 | TGTGCCAGCAGTCCCCACGGGGTACAAGAGACCCAGTACTTC | CASSPHGVQETQYF
TRBJ1-1 | . | . | TRBV7-9 | TGTGCCAGCAGCTTAGGTTCAGGGGTGAACACTGAAGCTTTCTTT | CASSLGSGVNTEAFF
TRBJ2-7 | TRBD1 | . | TRBV7-8 | TGTGCCAGCAGCTTCGGGACAGGCGGGTGGGTGCAGTACTTC | CASSFGTGGWVQYF
TRBJ1-3 | TRBD1 | . | TRBV2 | TGTGCCAGCGGTTTAACAGGGGTTGCGGGAAACACCATATATTTT | CASGLTGVAGNTIYF
TRBJ2-5 | . | . | TRBV7-2 | TGTGCCAGCACCCGACAGGCAACATACCAAGAGACCCAGTACTTC | CASTRQATYQETQYF
TRBJ1-6 | . | . | TRBV27 | TGTGCCAGCAGCCTGCTCGCAGGGGTAGTTTTGGATTCACCCCTCCACTTT | CASSLLAGVVLDSPLHF
TRBJ2-3 | TRBD1 | . | TRBV5-4 | TGTGCCAGCAGCGGGAGACAGGGTGACTTGGCAGATACGCAGTATTTT | CASSGRQGDLADTQYF
TRBJ2-7 | . | . | TRBV4-3 | TGCGCCAGCAGCCATACAGTGGCCTACGAGCAGTACTTC | CASSHTVAYEQYF
TRBJ2-2 | TRBD1 | . | TRBV7-3 | TGTGCCAGCAGCTCTCTCGGGACAGGGACCGGGGAGCTGTTTTTT | CASSSLGTGTGELFF
TRBJ1-6 | . | . | TRBV2 | TGTGCCAGCAGCAGGTTGTTGGATAATTCACCCCTCCACTTT | CASSRLLDNSPLHF
TRBJ1-5 | . | . | TRBV5-6 | TGTGCCAGCAACGAACACGGGGTCTCCGGGAATCAGCCCCAGCATTTT | CASNEHGVSGNQPQHF
TRBJ1-2 | TRBD1 | . | TRBV2 | TGTGCCAGCAGTACCGGGACAGGAAACTATGGCTACACCTTC | CASSTGTGNYGYTF
TRBJ2-6 | . | . | TRBV5-8 | TGTGCCAGCAGCTTGGCGTTGCAGGGGACTGGGGCCAACGTCCTGACTTTC | CASSLALQGTGANVLTF
TRBJ1-5 | . | . | TRBV6-6 | TGTGCCAGCAGCCCCTTATATAGCAATCAGCCCCAGCATTTT | CASSPLYSNQPQHF
TRBJ2-7 | . | . | TRBV19 | TGTGCCAGTAGCCCCGGGAAGAGGCAGTACTTC | CASSPGKRQYF
TRBJ1-1 | . | few | TRBV27 | TGTGCCAGCACCCAAGCGGGGAGCGCTGAAGCTTTCTTT | CASTQAGSAEAFF
TRBJ1-1 | . | . | TRBV5-8 | TGTGCCAGCAGCTTGGGTTCCGGACAAGTGAACACTGAAGCTTTCTTT | CASSLGSGQVNTEAFF